This TCR beta chain was captured by sequencing in a study of cytomegalovirus exposure and HLA in healthy donors. Study outcomes and limitations: Reports showed the classifier diagnosing cytomegalovirus status with high specificity and sensitivity. There were some public TCRs occurring in many donors, but most TCR sequences were rare. In vitro checks showed that three CMV-associated chains really do target CMV antigens. According to a subsequent analysis, TCR clusters identified in the first cohort showed a tendency to co-occur across the roughly 130 validation repertoires.

Here immunoSEQ multiplex PCR was the method, and the copy in TCRdb shows in-frame clones only, minus some. The table lists about 150,000 clones, roughly four fifths of them singletons. Comments on this clone: Antigen: not known.

Germline V gene sequence: CDR1 SGHRS, CDR2 YFSETQ. The CDR3 covers 13 residues. Trimming cost V 3 bases and J 7 bases, with 13 bases left between them. The sample was PBMCs. The receptor was derived from a man younger than 40 in good health and CMV-seropositive. The V gene is TRBV5-1, the J gene TRBJ1-1; no reliable D call. As DNA, the CDR3 is TGCGCCAGCAGCTGGTCAAATGAGGGTGAAGCTTTCTTT. Residues: CASSWSNEGEAFF.